This T cell receptor beta chain was sequenced during a study of identical twins. A few counts support this clonotype. Its antigen is unidentified. A universal primer site arose from template switching, and cDNA bore unique molecular identifiers. One entry per CDR3 protein, called by TCRdb with MiXCR from the 5' RACE reads. The sample has around 490,000 distinct CDR3 sequences, roughly an eighth seen once; the top ten hold about 1%. Findings and limits, study-wide: The more abundant beta clonotypes in cord blood had fewer insertions, and memory repertoires did not show this. The analysis was cross-sectional rather than longitudinal within donors.

The CDR3 loop spans 15 amino acids. Trimming stripped 7 bases from V and 0 bases from J, with 16 bases between. Germline CDR1 is MDHEN and CDR2 is SYDVKM. The same sample was also used in a study of yellow fever vaccine responses in identical twins. From that study: As reported, the vaccine T cell response of twins seemed partly convergent and partly personalized.

The sequenced sample consisted of CD4+ T cells sorted from blood. The clonotype originates from a woman between 18 and 29 years old in good health. The chain combines TRBV28 with TRBJ2-7; D is ambiguous. CDR3 DNA sequence: TGTGCCAGCAATACCGGATTCCCTGTCTCCTACGAGCAGTACTTC. Amino acid sequence: CASNTGFPVSYEQYF.